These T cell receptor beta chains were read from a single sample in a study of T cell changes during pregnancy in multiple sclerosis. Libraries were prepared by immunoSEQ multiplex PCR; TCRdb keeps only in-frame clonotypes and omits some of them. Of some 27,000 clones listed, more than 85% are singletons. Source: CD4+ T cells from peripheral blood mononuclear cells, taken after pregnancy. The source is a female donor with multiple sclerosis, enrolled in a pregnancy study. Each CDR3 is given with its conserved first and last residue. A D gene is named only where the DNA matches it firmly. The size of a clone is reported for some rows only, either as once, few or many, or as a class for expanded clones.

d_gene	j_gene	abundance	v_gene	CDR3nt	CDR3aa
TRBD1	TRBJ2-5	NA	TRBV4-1	TGCGCCAGCAGCCCACACAGGGGGCGGATAGAGACCCAGTACTTC	CASSPHRGRIETQYF
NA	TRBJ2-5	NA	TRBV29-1	TGCAGCGCTTTACAAGAGACCCAGTACTTC	CSALQETQYF
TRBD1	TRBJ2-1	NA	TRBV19	TGTGCCAGTAGTAACACGGGACAGGGATACAATGAGCAGTTCTTC	CASSNTGQGYNEQFF
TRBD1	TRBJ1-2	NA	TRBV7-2	TGTGCCAGCAGCCGCCGGACAGGGGGCCTCCTAAACTATGGCTACACCTTC	CASSRRTGGLLNYGYTF
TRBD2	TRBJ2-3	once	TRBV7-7	TGTGCCAGCAGCCCGACTAGCGGGATACATACGCAGTATTTT	CASSPTSGIHTQYF
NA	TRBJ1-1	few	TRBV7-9	TGTGCCAGCAGCCCCCGGGGCACTGAAGCTTTCTTT	CASSPRGTEAFF
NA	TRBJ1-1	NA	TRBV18	TGTGCCAGCTCACCAAATCCAGGGATGAACACTGAAGCTTTCTTT	CASSPNPGMNTEAFF
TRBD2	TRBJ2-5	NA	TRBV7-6	TGTGCCAGCAGCTTAGCTAGCGGGCAAGAGACCCAGTACTTC	CASSLASGQETQYF
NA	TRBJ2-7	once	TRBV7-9	TGTGCCAGCAGCCCTCGTGCGGTTAGCTCCTACGAGCAGTACTTC	CASSPRAVSSYEQYF
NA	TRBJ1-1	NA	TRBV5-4	TGTGCCAGCAGCCTGGGTGGGAGATCCATGAACACTGAAGCTTTCTTT	CASSLGGRSMNTEAFF
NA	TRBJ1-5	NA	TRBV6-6	TGTGCCAGCAGTTACTCATACAGGCTGGATCAGCCCCAGCATTTT	CASSYSYRLDQPQHF
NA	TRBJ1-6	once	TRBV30	TGTGCCTGGAGCTTCCAGGGGAGTTCACCCCTCCACTTT	CAWSFQGSSPLHF
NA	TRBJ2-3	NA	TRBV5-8	TGTGCCGGTGCGGGTAGCACAGATACGCAGTATTTT	CAGAGSTDTQYF
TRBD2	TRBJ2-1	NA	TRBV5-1	TGCGCCAGCAGCCCCCGGGGGGGACCTGACGCTGAGCAGTTCTTC	CASSPRGGPDAEQFF
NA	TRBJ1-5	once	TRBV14	TGTACCAGGGAGGGTTCGGATCAGCCCCAGCATTTT	CTREGSDQPQHF
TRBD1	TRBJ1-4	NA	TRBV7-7	TGTGCCAGCAGCCCTCGGGACAGGGCACCCATGGGGGATGAAAAACTGTTTTTT	CASSPRDRAPMGDEKLFF
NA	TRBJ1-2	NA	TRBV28	TGTGCCGCCCGGGCGGGGGGCGCTTGGGGCTACACCTTC	CAARAGGAWGYTF
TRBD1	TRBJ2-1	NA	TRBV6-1	TGTGCCAGCAGGGAACAGGGGGCGATGCCAAGTGAGCAGTTCTTC	CASREQGAMPSEQFF
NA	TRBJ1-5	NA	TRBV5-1	TGCGCCAGCAGCTTGGGTCTATATAGCAATCAGCCCCAGCATTTT	CASSLGLYSNQPQHF
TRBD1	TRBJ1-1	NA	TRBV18	TGTGCCAGCTCACCCGACAGGGAGAACACTGAAGCTTTCTTT	CASSPDRENTEAFF
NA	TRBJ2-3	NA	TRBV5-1	TGCGCCAGCAGAGATAAGCGGAGCACAGATACGCAGTATTTT	CASRDKRSTDTQYF
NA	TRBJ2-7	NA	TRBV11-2	TGTGCCAGCAGCTTATCATGGGCTGTTAACGAGCAGTACTTC	CASSLSWAVNEQYF
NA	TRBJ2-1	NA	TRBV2	TGTGCCAGCAGTGTCCGGGGTCATGAGCAGTTCTTC	CASSVRGHEQFF
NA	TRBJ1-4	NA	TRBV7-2	TGTGCCAGCAGCCCCCAAGTCGGTGAAAAACTGTTTTTT	CASSPQVGEKLFF
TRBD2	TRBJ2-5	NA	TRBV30	TGTGCCTGGACTAGCGGGGGGGTGGAGACCCAGTACTTC	CAWTSGGVETQYF
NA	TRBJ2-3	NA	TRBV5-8	TGTGCCAGCAGACCGCGAAAGGGGCAGGGGTGGACAGATACGCAGTATTTT	CASRPRKGQGWTDTQYF
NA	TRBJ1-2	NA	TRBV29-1	TGCAGCGTTGGCAGGACAGCCCGTTATGGCTACACCTTC	CSVGRTARYGYTF
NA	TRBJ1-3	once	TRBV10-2	TGCGCCAGCAGCTCTACCGGGGCAGGGGCCGAAAACACCATATATTTT	CASSSTGAGAENTIYF
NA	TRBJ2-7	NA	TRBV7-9	TGTGCCAGCGAGAGCTCCTACGAGCAGTACTTC	CASESSYEQYF